A selection of T cell receptor beta chains follows, all from one sample in a study of shared clonotypes between healthy human individuals. Sequenced by immunoSEQ multiplex PCR; TCRdb stores in-frame clones only, minus some. The top ten hold approximately 22% of the sample, which has about 680,000 clones, about 91% seen once. Input material: naive CD8+ T cells sorted from blood. The origin of the receptors is a man younger than 45 in good health. Both conserved end residues are part of each CDR3. Each record gives: V gene, D gene, J gene, clone size, CDR3 DNA, CDR3 protein. D genes are given only for firm matches. Only some rows state a clone size, as once, few, many or a class for expanded clones.

TRBV30	-	TRBJ1-5	-	TGTGCCTGGAGTCCCAGGACTGGCACCAGCAATCAGCCCCAGCATTTT	CAWSPRTGTSNQPQHF
TRBV29-1	-	TRBJ2-1	-	TGCAGCGTTGATAACAATGAGCAGTTCTTC	CSVDNNEQFF
TRBV6-5	-	TRBJ2-3	-	TGTGCCAGCAGTTCTAGCACAGATACGCAGTATTTT	CASSSSTDTQYF
TRBV7-9	-	TRBJ2-2	-	TGTGCCAGCAGCTTAGACTGGTTGAACACCGGGGAGCTGTTTTTT	CASSLDWLNTGELFF
TRBV21-1	-	TRBJ2-7	-	TGTGCAACGAGAGTTGAAATCAACTCCTACGAGCAGTACTTC	CATRVEINSYEQYF
TRBV10-3	-	TRBJ2-7	-	TGTGCCACCGAGGGGCCGGGTGACGAGCAGTACTTC	CATEGPGDEQYF
TRBV9	TRBD1	TRBJ2-1	-	TGTGCCAGCAGCCCCGGACAGGGGTACAATGAGCAGTTCTTC	CASSPGQGYNEQFF
TRBV13	TRBD2	TRBJ2-1	-	TGTGCCAGCAGCTTAAGTCTAGCGGGAGACGAGCAGTTCTTC	CASSLSLAGDEQFF
TRBV7-9	-	TRBJ1-4	-	TGTGCCAGCAGCCTGCAGGGTGTTCGGGAAAAACTGTTTTTT	CASSLQGVREKLFF
TRBV7-9	-	TRBJ2-3	-	TGTGCCAGCAGCTTCTTTGAAGAAATCACAGATACGCAGTATTTT	CASSFFEEITDTQYF
TRBV7-6	TRBD2	TRBJ2-1	-	TGTGCCAGCAGCTTATCGTCTAGCGGGATAAGTGAGCAGTTCTTC	CASSLSSSGISEQFF
TRBV29-1	TRBD1	TRBJ2-7	-	TGCAGCGGCTTACCCTTCTCTCGTATACAGGGGTTGGGGTACGAGCAGTACTTC	CSGLPFSRIQGLGYEQYF
TRBV6-1	-	TRBJ1-2	-	TGTGCCAGCAGTGAAGCGGCCAGGGGAGTCTATGGCTACACCTTC	CASSEAARGVYGYTF
TRBV19	TRBD1	TRBJ1-5	-	TGTGCCAGTAGTTGGGCGCAGGGGGCGATTCAGCCCCAGCATTTT	CASSWAQGAIQPQHF
TRBV27	TRBD2	TRBJ2-3	-	TGTGCCAGCGGTTCCCCCGGACTAGCGCCTAGCACAGATACGCAGTATTTT	CASGSPGLAPSTDTQYF
TRBV28	-	TRBJ1-5	-	TGTGCCAGCAGTCATGCAGCGTCATATAGCAATCAGCCCCAGCATTTT	CASSHAASYSNQPQHF
TRBV6-1	TRBD1	TRBJ1-5	-	TGTGCCAGCAGTGAATGGACAGGGCACCAGCCCCAGCATTTT	CASSEWTGHQPQHF
TRBV30	-	TRBJ2-3	-	TGTGCCTGGAGTTCGGCTATTAGCACAGATACGCAGTATTTT	CAWSSAISTDTQYF
TRBV4-1	-	TRBJ2-7	once	TGCGCCAGCAGTCAGGGATCCGAGCAGTACTTC	CASSQGSEQYF
TRBV27	-	TRBJ2-7	-	TGTGCCAGCGGGGTATCCTACGAGCAGTACTTC	CASGVSYEQYF
TRBV5-6	-	TRBJ2-1	-	TGTGCCAGCAGCTTGGGCACCGGGCCCTTCAATGAGCAGTTCTTC	CASSLGTGPFNEQFF
TRBV2	TRBD1	TRBJ2-7	-	TGTGCCAGCAGCCTCGGACCCGGGACAGCGGTAACCTACGAGCAGTACTTC	CASSLGPGTAVTYEQYF
TRBV11-2	-	TRBJ2-7	-	TGTGCCAGCGGCCCGGGACTCAGCTCCTACGAGCAGTACTTC	CASGPGLSSYEQYF
TRBV9	TRBD2	TRBJ2-3	-	TGTGCCAGCAGCTCTTGGACTAGCGGGAGTGCCACAGATACGCAGTATTTT	CASSSWTSGSATDTQYF
TRBV6-5	-	TRBJ2-2	-	TGTGCCAGCCAGTCGGGCGGGGAGCTGTTTTTT	CASQSGGELFF
TRBV6-4	-	TRBJ2-1	-	TGTGCCAGCAGTGCTGACAGCTCCTACAATGAGCAGTTCTTC	CASSADSSYNEQFF
TRBV9	-	TRBJ2-2	-	TGTGCCAGCAGCGGGTTGGAGTATTTTTCCGGGGAGCTGTTTTTT	CASSGLEYFSGELFF
TRBV5-4	TRBD2	TRBJ2-1	-	TGTGCCAGCAGCCCGGGACTAGGTAACAATGAGCAGTTCTTC	CASSPGLGNNEQFF
TRBV7-9	-	TRBJ1-5	-	TGTGCCAGCAGCCCCCAGGGGAATCAGCCCCAGCATTTT	CASSPQGNQPQHF
TRBV5-5	TRBD1	TRBJ1-1	-	TGTGCCAGCAGCCAGCTTCGGGACAGGATGAACACTGAAGCTTTCTTT	CASSQLRDRMNTEAFF
TRBV29-1	TRBD2	TRBJ2-1	-	TGCAGCGTTGACGGGACTAGCGGGAGCAGCTACAATGAGCAGTTCTTC	CSVDGTSGSSYNEQFF
TRBV7-6	TRBD1	TRBJ1-3	-	TGTGCCAGCAGCTTAGCGTCGTTTGTTAGGACAGGGGATCCTTCGAACACCATATATTTT	CASSLASFVRTGDPSNTIYF
TRBV7-3	-	TRBJ2-2	once	TGTGCCAGCAGCTTTATAAACCGGACAGCTCCGAACACTGGGGAGCTGTTTTTT	CASSFINRTAPNTGELFF
TRBV7-9	TRBD2	TRBJ2-7	-	TGTGCCAGCAGCTCGGGACTAGCGGGGGGGAGTCTCTACGAGCAGTACTTC	CASSSGLAGGSLYEQYF
TRBV28	-	TRBJ1-2	-	TGTGCCAGCACCCCCAGGGGCACCCTCTCTCGTCTATATGGCTACACCTTC	CASTPRGTLSRLYGYTF
TRBV7-6	-	TRBJ1-1	-	TGTGCCAGCAGCGACGTGAACACTGAAGCTTTCTTT	CASSDVNTEAFF
TRBV7-2	TRBD1	TRBJ2-7	-	TGTGCCAGCTCGCACCGGGACAGGAGAGACTACGAGCAGTACTTC	CASSHRDRRDYEQYF
TRBV5-1	TRBD1	TRBJ2-1	-	TGCGCCAGCGCCCCGACAGGGGATGAGCAGTTCTTC	CASAPTGDEQFF
TRBV11-2	-	TRBJ2-3	-	TGTGCCAGCAGCTTAGTGAGTGTCAGGCCTAGCACAGATACGCAGTATTTT	CASSLVSVRPSTDTQYF
TRBV19	-	TRBJ1-1	-	TGTGCCAGTAGTATATTGGCGGGGGGGAACACTGAAGCTTTCTTT	CASSILAGGNTEAFF
TRBV27	TRBD2	TRBJ2-2	-	TGTGCCAGCAGTTTATCGGCTAGCGGGGCCCACGCGAACACCGGGGAGCTGTTTTTT	CASSLSASGAHANTGELFF
TRBV15	-	TRBJ1-1	-	TGTGCCACCAGCTTACGACTGAACACTGAAGCTTTCTTT	CATSLRLNTEAFF
TRBV6-1	TRBD2	TRBJ2-1	-	TGTGCCAGCAGTGAGTTTCTAGCGGGAGGGACGGGTGAGCAGTTCTTC	CASSEFLAGGTGEQFF
TRBV13	TRBD2	TRBJ2-2	-	TGTGCCAGCAGCCAAGAAGGGCTGGGGGGGACCGGGGAGCTGTTTTTT	CASSQEGLGGTGELFF
TRBV19	TRBD2	TRBJ2-2	-	TGTGCCAGTAGTTGGGGGACTAGCGGGAGCACCGGGGAGCTGTTTTTT	CASSWGTSGSTGELFF
TRBV29-1	TRBD1	TRBJ2-7	-	TGCAGCGTGAGGGACAGGGGGCTGGACGAGCAGTACTTC	CSVRDRGLDEQYF
TRBV28	TRBD1	TRBJ2-7	-	TGTGCCAGCAGTTTACAGGGGGCCGTAAGCTCCTACGAGCAGTACTTC	CASSLQGAVSSYEQYF
TRBV28	-	TRBJ2-3	-	TGTGCCAGCATCTCGGCAGCCGGGGGCACAGATACGCAGTATTTT	CASISAAGGTDTQYF
TRBV11-2	-	TRBJ2-1	-	TGTGCCAGCAGCTTAGTACCCAGTGAGCAGTTCTTC	CASSLVPSEQFF
TRBV7-6	-	TRBJ1-4	-	TGTGCCAGCAGCTTAGCTCGGGAAAAACTGTTTTTT	CASSLAREKLFF
TRBV30	-	TRBJ2-7	-	TGTGCCTGGAGTGTAGGGGCAGGGGTGGCCTACGAGCAGTACTTC	CAWSVGAGVAYEQYF
TRBV6-6	-	TRBJ2-1	-	TGTGCCAGCAGCAGAATCGGGGATGAGCAGTTCTTC	CASSRIGDEQFF